These 2 T cell receptor beta chains originate from one sample sequenced in a study of CXCR3-negative and CXCR3-positive naive CD8 T cells. Preparation of TRB cDNA libraries relied on 5' RACE carrying UMI labels. TCRdb re-called the 5' RACE reads; every CDR3 protein appears as one record, without DNA. Recorded for this sample: 55,000 to 75,000 distinct CDR3 sequences. These receptors have no identified antigens. Regarding the study as a whole: CXCR3-negative naive cells had less hydrophobic TRB CDR3s than did CXCR3-positive naive cells.

The sequencing input was naive CXCR3+ CD8+ T cells from blood. The sample's subset: CD45RO-CCR7+CD27+CD95- naive CD8+ T cells expressing CXCR3 (TNR3+). The receptors originated from a human donor in good health. Some clones in this sample may be carry-over from other donors' samples.

The CDR3 loop is CASSPNPSWGDTQYF. The chain couples TRBV7-3 to TRBJ2-3; the TCRdb D gene call, TRBD1, has no DNA to confirm it. Germline V gives CDR1 SGHTA, CDR2 FQGTGA. The CDR3 extends over 15 amino acids. Together with reference TRBV7-3 and TRBJ2-3, the CDR3 gives the full variable domain: GAGVSQTPSNKVTEKGKYVELRCDPISGHTALYWYRQSLGQGPEFLIYFQGTGAADDSGLPNDRFFAVRPEGSVSTLKIQRTERGDSAVYLCASSPNPSWGDTQYFGPGTRLTVL.

The rearrangement joins TRBV7-9 to TRBJ2-5; with no DNA, the TCRdb D assignment of TRBD1 cannot be verified. This CDR3 is 16 amino acids long. Germline values: CDR1 SEHNR, CDR2 FQNEAQ (reference sequence). The chain's CDR3 is CASSLSGTGRKETQYF.